The entry below gives a single TCR beta chain sequence along with its context. 60 Vbeta and 13 Jbeta primers were used in PCR. Measured with immunoSEQ multiplex PCR; TCRdb has only the in-frame clones, and not every one. This repertoire includes 65,000 to 95,000 clones. V lost 2 bases, J lost 2 bases, and 15 bases lay in between. From germline, CDR1 is SGHTA and CDR2 FQGNSA. The CDR3 totals 16 residues. The data belong to a study of cytomegalovirus exposure and HLA in healthy donors. Study at large: Around 85 million unique TCR sequences came from HLA-typed donors in an early release.

Source material: PBMCs. The receptor comes from a female donor in good health and CMV-seropositive. The chain joins TRBV7-2 to TRBJ1-2, with D unclear. DNA of the CDR3: TGTGCCAGCAGCTTATTCGACGGAGCACGGAACTATGGCTACACCTTC. This translates into CASSLFDGARNYGYTF.